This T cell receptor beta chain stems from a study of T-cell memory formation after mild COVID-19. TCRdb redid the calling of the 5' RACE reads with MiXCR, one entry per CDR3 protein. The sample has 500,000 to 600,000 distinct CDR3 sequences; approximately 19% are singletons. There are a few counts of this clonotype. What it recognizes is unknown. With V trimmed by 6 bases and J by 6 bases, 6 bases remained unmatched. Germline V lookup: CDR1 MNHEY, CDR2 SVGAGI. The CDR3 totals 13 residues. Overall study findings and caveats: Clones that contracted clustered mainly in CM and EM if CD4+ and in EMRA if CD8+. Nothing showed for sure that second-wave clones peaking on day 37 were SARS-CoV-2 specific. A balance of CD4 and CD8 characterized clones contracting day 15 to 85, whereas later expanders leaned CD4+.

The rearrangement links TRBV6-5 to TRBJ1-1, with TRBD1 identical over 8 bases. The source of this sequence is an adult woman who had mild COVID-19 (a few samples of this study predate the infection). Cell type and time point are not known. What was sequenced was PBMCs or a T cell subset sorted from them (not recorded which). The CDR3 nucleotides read TGTGCCAGCAGCATCGGACAGGGCGCTGAAGCTTTCTTT. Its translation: CASSIGQGAEAFF.